The 29 T cell receptor beta chains below all came from one sample that was sequenced in a study of T cell repertoires in ileal Crohn's disease. Using immunoSEQ multiplex PCR, the repertoire was profiled, and TCRdb retains in-frame clones only, with some absent. Among 10,000 to 15,000 clones listed, roughly 80% were seen once. Specified time point: neoterminal ileum biopsy at postoperative endoscopy, about 6 months after surgery. What was sequenced was ileal tissue. All receptors come from an adult with Crohn's disease.

The chain has TRBV11-1 and TRBJ2-7; 9 bases agree with TRBD1. The trim removed 5 bases at V and 3 bases at J, leaving 5 bases unmatched. The CDR3 runs to 14 residues. Germline loops: CDR1 SGHAT, CDR2 FQDESV (reference sequence). CDR3 in DNA: TGTGCCAGCAGCCAACCGGGACAGGGCTACGAGCAGTACTTC. Amino acids: CASSQPGQGYEQYF.

The gene calls are TRBV10-2 and TRBJ2-5; 9 bases match TRBD2. The CDR3 runs to 15 residues. With V trimmed by 6 bases and J by 4 bases, 9 bases remained unmatched. Germline CDR1 and CDR2: WSHSY and SAAADI. The CDR3 is CASRAGRGGVETQYF. CDR3 coding DNA: TGCGCCAGCAGGGCCGGTCGCGGGGGGGTAGAGACCCAGTACTTC.

The V gene is TRBV6-1, the J gene TRBJ2-1; 12 bases are a match to TRBD2. The CDR3 has 16 amino acids. With 4 bases clipped from V and 2 bases from J, the junction kept 3 bases outside the gene matches. Germline V lookup: CDR1 MNHNS, CDR2 SASEGT. The CDR3 bases are TGTGCCAGCAGTGGACTAGCGGGGGCACCCTACAATGAGCAGTTCTTC. It specifies CASSGLAGAPYNEQFF.

CDR3 sequence reads: CASSLFRGASPLHF. The CDR3 DNA sequence: TGTGCCAGCAGTTTATTTCGGGGGGCCTCACCCCTCCACTTT. The rearrangement links TRBV27 to TRBJ1-6; perhaps TRBD1 as D (6 bases). CDR3 length equals 14 residues. Germline CDR1 and CDR2: MNHEY and SMNVEV (reference sequence). The ends were cut back, 1 base at V and 10 bases at J, with 11 bases in the middle.

The chain combines TRBV5-4 with TRBJ1-1; a weak D match, TRBD1 (6 bases). From germline, CDR1 is SGHNT and CDR2 YYREEE (reference sequence). Trimming stripped 7 bases from V and 1 base from J, with 11 bases between. The CDR3 has 13 residues. DNA of the CDR3: TGTGCCAGCGCTCTGGACAGGAACACTGAAGCTTTCTTT. This encodes CASALDRNTEAFF.

The sample holds one count of this clone. This chain uses TRBV28 with TRBJ1-2; 9 nucleotides match TRBD1. CDR1 and CDR2 from the germline V gene are MDHEN and SYDVKM. The length of the CDR3 is 16 residues. Losses at the gene ends were 4 bases for V and 3 bases for J; bases not matched to a gene: 9. The CDR3 sequence: CASSYPPGQGDYGYTF. CDR3 coding DNA: TGTGCCAGCAGTTACCCCCCGGGACAGGGTGACTATGGCTACACCTTC.

This clone turned up a few times. The V call is TRBV30, the J call TRBJ2-3, with TRBD1 as a possible D gene (5 bases). The CDR3 runs to 16 residues. Per germline, CDR1 GTSNPN and CDR2 SVGIG (reference sequence). V lost 0 bases, J lost 3 bases, and 16 bases lay in between. CDR3 in amino acids: CAWSVGAGGVTDTQYF. The CDR3 DNA follows: TGTGCCTGGAGTGTAGGGGCCGGTGGGGTAACAGATACGCAGTATTTT.

This clone came up a few times. This chain uses TRBV7-2 with TRBJ2-5, with 10 bases lining up with TRBD1. The CDR3 extends over 14 amino acids. J was trimmed by 11 bases and V by 5 bases; bases with no gene match: 11. Germline V gene sequence: CDR1 SGHTA, CDR2 FQGNSA. In DNA form, the CDR3 reads TGTGCCAGCAGCGACGGGACAGGGGAGGGTGGACAGTACTTC. As protein: CASSDGTGEGGQYF.

The J gene is TRBJ1-2, the V gene TRBV6-1, with no clear D. Germline loops: CDR1 MNHNS, CDR2 SASEGT. The CDR3 is made up of 12 amino acids. The V gene lost 7 bases and the J gene lost 2 bases, with 8 bases spanning the gap. In nucleotides, the CDR3 is TGTGCCAGCAAGCCCCCAAACTATGGCTACACCTTC. Amino acid sequence: CASKPPNYGYTF.

This clone occurred a few times. This chain links TRBV29-1 with TRBJ2-3; 9 positions agree with TRBD2. Germline V gives CDR1 SQVTM, CDR2 ANQGSEA. With V trimmed by 7 bases and J by 2 bases, 7 bases remained unmatched. The CDR3 extends over 14 amino acids. As DNA, the CDR3 is TGCAGCGGAAGAGCGGGGGGCCTCACAGATACGCAGTATTTT. Encoded protein: CSGRAGGLTDTQYF.

The CDR3 region has the DNA TGTGCCAGCAGTTTTGGACTACACAATGAGCAGTTCTTC. Amino acids: CASSFGLHNEQFF. The gene calls are TRBV6-5 and TRBJ2-1, with D possibly TRBD2 on 6 matching bases. The CDR3 spans 13 residues. Trimming took off 4 bases at V and 5 bases at J, with 9 bases between the two ends. Germline assignment: CDR1 MNHEY and CDR2 SVGAGI.

This rearrangement joins TRBV5-1 to TRBJ1-6; 9 nucleotides line up with TRBD1. Looked up from germline, CDR1 is SGHRS and CDR2 is YFSETQ. The ends lost 0 bases at V and 10 bases at J; junction bases unmatched: 5. The CDR3 spans 15 residues. The CDR3 nucleotides read TGCGCCAGCAGCTTGGCCGTGGACAGGGGATCACCCCTCCACTTT. It encodes CASSLAVDRGSPLHF.

The rearrangement joins TRBV6-5 to TRBJ2-7; D remains ambiguous. Trimming stripped 3 bases from V and 2 bases from J, with 14 bases between. Per the germline V gene, CDR1 is MNHEY and CDR2 is SVGAGI. This CDR3 has 15 amino acids. CDR3 sequence: CASSYAVSWTYEQYF. The DNA of the CDR3 is TGTGCCAGCAGTTATGCGGTATCGTGGACCTACGAGCAGTACTTC.

This chain connects TRBV5-1 to TRBJ2-2; 7 positions match TRBD2. The CDR3 has 15 amino acids. Germline V gene data show CDR1 as SGHRS and CDR2 as YFSETQ. V shed 0 bases and J 5 bases; nucleotides not matched to a gene: 4. The CDR3 nucleotides are TGCGCCAGCAGCTTGGATCCGGGGGGTACCGGGGAGCTGTTTTTT. Amino acid sequence: CASSLDPGGTGELFF.

The chain is built from TRBV7-6 and TRBJ2-7; 11 nucleotides agree with TRBD2. The ends lost 5 bases at V and 6 bases at J; junction bases unmatched: 15. Germline V CDR1 and CDR2: SGHVS, FNYEAQ. The CDR3 covers 17 residues. The CDR3 is CASSPSGSIAGGFEQYF. CDR3 nucleotide sequence: TGTGCCAGCAGCCCATCCGGGTCCATAGCGGGGGGGTTCGAGCAGTACTTC.

The V call is TRBV2, the J call TRBJ1-5, with D possibly TRBD1 on 6 matching bases. The CDR3 sequence is 15 residues long. Looked up from germline, CDR1 is SNHLY and CDR2 is FYNNEI. V lost 6 bases and J lost 3, with 15 bases in between. Written as DNA, the CDR3 is TGTGCCAGCAGCCCACAAACAGGGTACAATCAGCCCCAGCATTTT. Its translation is CASSPQTGYNQPQHF.

The V call is TRBV27, the J call TRBJ2-3; D perhaps matches TRBD2 (6 bases). The germline gives CDR1 MNHEY, CDR2 SMNVEV (reference sequence). The V and J ends lost 5 bases and 1 base respectively, with 13 bases between them. The CDR3 has 15 amino acids. This CDR3 reads CASSRAGKRTDTQYF. Here the CDR3 DNA reads TGTGCCAGCAGTAGGGCGGGGAAACGCACAGATACGCAGTATTTT.

The chain employs TRBV7-3 and TRBJ2-5, with 10 positions matching TRBD2. The junction had 2 bases not matched to a gene; V was cut back by 3 bases and J by 1 base. The germline gives CDR1 SGHTA, CDR2 FQGTGA. The CDR3 is 15 amino acids. The CDR3 protein is CASSLIAGGQETQYF. The CDR3 DNA reads as TGTGCCAGCAGCTTGATAGCGGGAGGCCAAGAGACCCAGTACTTC.

The genes are TRBV25-1 and TRBJ1-1; perhaps TRBD1 as D (6 bases). The CDR3 is 14 residues long. V was cut by 2 bases and J by 7 bases, with 14 bases left in between. Looked up from germline, CDR1 is MGHDK and CDR2 is SYGVNS. DNA for the CDR3: TGTGCCAGCAGTGAAGCTGGGACACTGATTGAAGCTTTCTTT. Amino acid sequence: CASSEAGTLIEAFF.

The CDR3 protein is CASSFRDRGGHEQFF. The CDR3 coding sequence is TGTGCCAGTAGTTTCCGGGACAGGGGAGGACATGAGCAGTTCTTC. The rearrangement joins TRBV19 to TRBJ2-1; 10 nucleotides agree with TRBD1. V lost 5 bases, J lost 8 bases, and 9 bases stayed unmatched. Germline assignment: CDR1 LNHDA and CDR2 SQIVND (reference sequence). The CDR3 totals 15 residues. Using reference TRBV19 and TRBJ2-1 for the parts outside the CDR3, the full variable domain is DGGITQSPKYLFRKEGQNVTLSCEQNLNHDAMYWYRQDPGQGLRLIYYSQIVNDFQKGDIAEGYSVSREKKESFPLTVTSAQKNPTAFYLCASSFRDRGGHEQFFGPGTRLTVL.

CDR3 protein: CASSPNRGLYEQYF. The DNA of the CDR3 is TGTGCCAGTAGCCCGAACAGGGGGCTTTACGAGCAGTACTTC. The V call is TRBV19, the J call TRBJ2-7, with 9 nucleotides matching TRBD1. Germline lookup yields CDR1 LNHDA and CDR2 SQIVND (reference sequence). The CDR3 is 14 residues long. Trimming removed 6 bases from V and 4 bases from J; junction bases left unmatched: 7.

The chain uses TRBV10-1 and TRBJ2-7; 11 bases line up with TRBD2. The CDR3 is made up of 13 amino acids. CDR1 and CDR2 (germline): WNHNN, SYGVQD (reference sequence). V trimming: 4 bases; J trimming: 5 bases; junction bases outside the gene matches: 1. Here the CDR3 reads CASSVLAGDEQYF. In nucleotides, the CDR3 is TGCGCCAGCAGTGTACTAGCGGGAGACGAGCAGTACTTC.

This chain joins TRBV10-3 and TRBJ2-2; TRBD1 might be the D (6 bases). Germline V gene data show CDR1 as ENHRY and CDR2 as SYGVKD. Trimming took 6 bases from V and 6 from J, leaving 14 bases between them. The length of the CDR3 is 14 residues. For the CDR3, the DNA is TGTGCCATCAGGGGAAACAGGGATCCCGGGGAGCTGTTTTTT. Amino acids: CAIRGNRDPGELFF.

The chain combines TRBV19 with TRBJ1-5, with a possible D match to TRBD1 (5 bases). Germline assignment: CDR1 LNHDA and CDR2 SQIVND (reference sequence). The CDR3 contains 15 residues. V was pared by 8 bases and J by 1 base, with 15 bases between. In DNA form, the CDR3 reads TGTGCCAGTGGGACTTACATACTAAGCAATCAGCCCCAGCATTTT. It encodes CASGTYILSNQPQHF.

This clone was seen more than once but under ten times. The rearrangement joins TRBV5-1 to TRBJ1-3, with 9 bases that match TRBD1. V shed 3 bases and J 4 bases; nucleotides not matched to a gene: 14. The germline CDR1 and CDR2 sequences are SGHRS and YFSETQ. CDR3 length: 18 residues. Here the CDR3 reads CASSWGALGQGTGNTIYF. The CDR3 nucleotides are TGCGCCAGCAGCTGGGGAGCTTTGGGACAGGGCACAGGAAACACCATATATTTT.

Sample share makes this clone large. The chain has TRBV4-1 and TRBJ1-4; D gene ambiguous. The CDR3 is 15 amino acids. Germline V lookup: CDR1 MGHRA, CDR2 YSYEKL. V lost 0 bases and J 6 bases, leaving 11 bases between the germline ends. The CDR3: CASSQDWSGYEKLFF. The CDR3 nucleotides read TGCGCCAGCAGCCAAGATTGGTCAGGTTATGAAAAACTGTTTTTT.

The rearrangement uses TRBV2 and TRBJ1-2; 7 positions agree with TRBD1. The V gene's germline CDR1 is SNHLY and CDR2 FYNNEI. The CDR3 loop spans 14 amino acids. The ends lost 5 bases at V and 4 bases at J; junction bases unmatched: 7. For the CDR3, the DNA is TGTGCCAGCAGTTTCAGGGGGAGTAGCTATGGCTACACCTTC. It yields the protein CASSFRGSSYGYTF.

The CDR3 bases are TGCGCCAGCAGCGACGGACAGGGCGTGTCGAGCTATGGCTACACCTTC. Protein sequence: CASSDGQGVSSYGYTF. This rearrangement joins TRBV5-1 to TRBJ1-2; 8 nucleotides agree with TRBD1. The V gene end was trimmed by 4 bases and the J gene end by 4 bases; junction bases not matched to a gene: 12. Germline CDR1 and CDR2: SGHRS and YFSETQ. The CDR3 consists of 16 residues.

This chain joins TRBV6-1 and TRBJ1-5; D may be TRBD1 (5 bases). Trimming shortened V by 5 bases and J by 0 bases, and 8 bases separated the two germline ends. CDR3 length equals 14 residues. Germline lookup yields CDR1 MNHNS and CDR2 SASEGT. CDR3 region: CASSRTYSNQPQHF. In nucleotides, the CDR3 is TGTGCCAGCAGTAGGACATATAGCAATCAGCCCCAGCATTTT.